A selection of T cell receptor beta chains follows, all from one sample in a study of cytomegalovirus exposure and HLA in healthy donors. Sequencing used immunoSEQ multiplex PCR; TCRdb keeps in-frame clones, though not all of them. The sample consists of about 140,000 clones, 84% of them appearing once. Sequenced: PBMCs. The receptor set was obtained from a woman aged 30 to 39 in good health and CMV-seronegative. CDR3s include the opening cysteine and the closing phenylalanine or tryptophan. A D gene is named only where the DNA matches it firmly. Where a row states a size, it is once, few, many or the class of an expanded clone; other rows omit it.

CDR3 protein: CASSSKRGEQYF
CDR3 DNA: TGTGCCAGCTCCTCCAAACGGGGCGAGCAGTACTTC
clone size: NA
J gene: TRBJ2-7
D gene: NA
V gene: TRBV18

CDR3 protein: CASSLGGDRGFNSPLHF
CDR3 DNA: TGTGCCAGCAGCTTAGGCGGGGACAGGGGTTTCAATTCACCCCTCCACTTT
clone size: NA
J gene: TRBJ1-6
D gene: TRBD1
V gene: TRBV7-9

CDR3 protein: CASSIQGAILNNSPLHF
CDR3 DNA: TGTGCCAGTAGCATCCAGGGGGCAATTTTGAATAATTCACCCCTCCACTTT
clone size: NA
J gene: TRBJ1-6
D gene: TRBD1
V gene: TRBV19

CDR3 protein: CATRSGAGQGSYEQYF
CDR3 DNA: TGTGCCACCCGGTCAGGGGCGGGACAGGGATCCTACGAGCAGTACTTC
clone size: NA
J gene: TRBJ2-7
D gene: TRBD1
V gene: TRBV10-3

CDR3 protein: CASSLFRPLMNTEAFF
CDR3 DNA: TGTGCCAGCAGTTTATTCAGGCCACTCATGAACACTGAAGCTTTCTTT
clone size: NA
J gene: TRBJ1-1
D gene: NA
V gene: TRBV28

CDR3 protein: CASSPQLSSYNEQFF
CDR3 DNA: TGTGCCAGCAGCCCCCAATTGAGCTCCTACAATGAGCAGTTCTTC
clone size: NA
J gene: TRBJ2-1
D gene: NA
V gene: TRBV7-2

CDR3 protein: CASSKTGRTNEKLFF
CDR3 DNA: TGTGCCAGCAGCAAAACAGGTCGAACTAATGAAAAACTGTTTTTT
clone size: NA
J gene: TRBJ1-4
D gene: NA
V gene: TRBV7-9

CDR3 protein: CASSARGTDTQYF
CDR3 DNA: TGCGCCAGCAGTGCGAGGGGCACAGATACGCAGTATTTT
clone size: NA
J gene: TRBJ2-3
D gene: NA
V gene: TRBV10-1

CDR3 protein: CASSVEQGNSPLHF
CDR3 DNA: TGTGCCAGCAGCGTAGAACAGGGGAATTCACCCCTCCACTTT
clone size: NA
J gene: TRBJ1-6
D gene: TRBD1
V gene: TRBV9

CDR3 protein: CASRQGQVNTEAFF
CDR3 DNA: TGTGCCAGTAGGCAGGGACAGGTGAACACTGAAGCTTTCTTT
clone size: NA
J gene: TRBJ1-1
D gene: TRBD1
V gene: TRBV19

CDR3 protein: CSVEGGGVEQFF
CDR3 DNA: TGCAGCGTTGAAGGGGGCGGGGTTGAGCAGTTCTTC
clone size: NA
J gene: TRBJ2-1
D gene: NA
V gene: TRBV29-1

CDR3 protein: CASSYGAGSYGYTF
CDR3 DNA: TGTGCCAGCAGTTACGGGGCCGGCTCCTATGGCTACACCTTC
clone size: medium-sized
J gene: TRBJ1-2
D gene: NA
V gene: TRBV6-6

CDR3 protein: CASSLEGGGTEAFF
CDR3 DNA: TGTGCCAGCAGCTTAGAAGGGGGGGGTACTGAAGCTTTCTTT
clone size: NA
J gene: TRBJ1-1
D gene: NA
V gene: TRBV7-8

CDR3 protein: CASSLDATGRYGYTF
CDR3 DNA: TGTGCCAGCAGCTTAGATGCGACAGGACGCTATGGCTACACCTTC
clone size: NA
J gene: TRBJ1-2
D gene: NA
V gene: TRBV7-3

CDR3 protein: CASSVPGAGGNRQYF
CDR3 DNA: TGTGCCAGTAGTGTGCCAGGGGCAGGGGGAAATCGGCAGTACTTC
clone size: NA
J gene: TRBJ2-7
D gene: TRBD1
V gene: TRBV19

CDR3 protein: CAISEVSQNYGYTF
CDR3 DNA: TGTGCCATCAGTGAGGTCAGTCAGAACTATGGCTACACCTTC
clone size: NA
J gene: TRBJ1-2
D gene: NA
V gene: TRBV10-3

CDR3 protein: CASSLSAAPYGYTF
CDR3 DNA: TGTGCCAGCAGCTTATCGGCAGCGCCCTATGGCTACACCTTC
clone size: NA
J gene: TRBJ1-2
D gene: NA
V gene: TRBV7-3

CDR3 protein: CASSSRDRGLSGANVLTF
CDR3 DNA: TGTGCCAGCAGCTCCCGGGACAGGGGGCTCTCTGGGGCCAACGTCCTGACTTTC
clone size: NA
J gene: TRBJ2-6
D gene: TRBD1
V gene: TRBV5-6

CDR3 protein: CASSWGGGKADTQYF
CDR3 DNA: TGTGCCAGCAGTTGGGGCGGGGGGAAGGCAGATACGCAGTATTTT
clone size: NA
J gene: TRBJ2-3
D gene: TRBD2
V gene: TRBV2

CDR3 protein: CASRKTGSGEQYF
CDR3 DNA: TGTGCCAGCAGAAAGACAGGGTCGGGGGAGCAGTACTTC
clone size: NA
J gene: TRBJ2-7
D gene: TRBD1
V gene: TRBV28

CDR3 protein: CASSQVKGREGDGYTF
CDR3 DNA: TGTGCCAGCAGCCAAGTGAAGGGTAGGGAGGGGGATGGCTACACCTTC
clone size: NA
J gene: TRBJ1-2
D gene: NA
V gene: TRBV4-2

CDR3 protein: CASRIIGDTEAFF
CDR3 DNA: TGTGCCAGCAGGATAATAGGGGACACTGAAGCTTTCTTT
clone size: NA
J gene: TRBJ1-1
D gene: NA
V gene: TRBV6-5

CDR3 protein: CASSRDRSGYEQYF
CDR3 DNA: TGTGCCAGCAGTCGGGACAGAAGCGGCTACGAGCAGTACTTC
clone size: NA
J gene: TRBJ2-7
D gene: TRBD1
V gene: TRBV6-1

CDR3 protein: CASSPLNHGELFF
CDR3 DNA: TGTGCCAGCAGCCCACTCAATCACGGGGAGCTGTTTTTT
clone size: once
J gene: TRBJ2-2
D gene: NA
V gene: TRBV9

CDR3 protein: CASSPGQGDEKLFF
CDR3 DNA: TGTGCCAGCAGCCCGGGACAGGGAGATGAAAAACTGTTTTTT
clone size: NA
J gene: TRBJ1-4
D gene: TRBD1
V gene: TRBV11-1

CDR3 protein: CASSLGYLDRGIRSSYEQYF
CDR3 DNA: TGTGCCAGCAGCTTAGGTTACCTGGACAGGGGGATCAGGAGCTCCTACGAGCAGTACTTC
clone size: NA
J gene: TRBJ2-7
D gene: TRBD1
V gene: TRBV7-6

CDR3 protein: CASSTMDRGRFSFF
CDR3 DNA: TGTGCCAGCAGTACCATGGACAGGGGGCGGTTCTCTTTTTTC
clone size: NA
J gene: TRBJ1-2
D gene: TRBD1
V gene: TRBV28

CDR3 protein: CASSLPIGAGNTIYF
CDR3 DNA: TGTGCCAGCAGCTTACCTATCGGGGCTGGAAACACCATATATTTT
clone size: NA
J gene: TRBJ1-3
D gene: NA
V gene: TRBV7-9

CDR3 protein: CASSPGASGVPGELFF
CDR3 DNA: TGCGCCAGCAGCCCTGGAGCTAGCGGGGTACCCGGGGAGCTGTTTTTT
clone size: NA
J gene: TRBJ2-2
D gene: TRBD2
V gene: TRBV5-1

CDR3 protein: CASSLVGRLEETQYF
CDR3 DNA: TGTGCCAGCAGCTTAGTAGGCAGGCTTGAAGAGACCCAGTACTTC
clone size: once
J gene: TRBJ2-5
D gene: NA
V gene: TRBV7-9

CDR3 protein: CASSIPSGGADTQYF
CDR3 DNA: TGTGCCAGTAGTATACCCAGCGGGGGTGCGGATACGCAGTATTTT
clone size: NA
J gene: TRBJ2-3
D gene: TRBD2
V gene: TRBV19

CDR3 protein: CASSSTGSHNEQFF
CDR3 DNA: TGCGCCAGCAGCTCGACAGGGAGTCACAATGAGCAGTTCTTC
clone size: NA
J gene: TRBJ2-1
D gene: TRBD1
V gene: TRBV5-1

CDR3 protein: CASSPQGGSQPQHF
CDR3 DNA: TGTGCCAGCTCACCACAAGGAGGGTCTCAGCCCCAGCATTTT
clone size: NA
J gene: TRBJ1-5
D gene: NA
V gene: TRBV18

CDR3 protein: CSAEGRSQAISGNTIYF
CDR3 DNA: TGCAGCGCCGAAGGGCGGTCACAGGCGATCTCTGGAAACACCATATATTTT
clone size: once
J gene: TRBJ1-3
D gene: NA
V gene: TRBV29-1

CDR3 protein: CASSAGTGIYGYTF
CDR3 DNA: TGTGCCAGCAGTGCCGGGACAGGGATCTATGGCTACACCTTC
clone size: NA
J gene: TRBJ1-2
D gene: TRBD1
V gene: TRBV27

CDR3 protein: CASSLRGNYEQFF
CDR3 DNA: TGTGCCAGCAGCTTACGGGGGAACTATGAGCAGTTCTTC
clone size: NA
J gene: TRBJ2-1
D gene: NA
V gene: TRBV7-2

CDR3 protein: CASSSAGKQETQYF
CDR3 DNA: TGCGCCAGCAGCTCCGCGGGGAAACAAGAGACCCAGTACTTC
clone size: NA
J gene: TRBJ2-5
D gene: NA
V gene: TRBV5-1

CDR3 protein: CSVLGQGTHTEAFF
CDR3 DNA: TGCAGCGTTCTGGGGCAGGGAACTCACACTGAAGCTTTCTTT
clone size: NA
J gene: TRBJ1-1
D gene: NA
V gene: TRBV29-1

CDR3 protein: CATGQGQETQYF
CDR3 DNA: TGTGCCACCGGACAGGGTCAAGAGACCCAGTACTTC
clone size: NA
J gene: TRBJ2-5
D gene: TRBD1
V gene: TRBV6-5

CDR3 protein: CAWSLYSGNTIYF
CDR3 DNA: TGTGCCTGGAGCCTGTACTCTGGAAACACCATATATTTT
clone size: NA
J gene: TRBJ1-3
D gene: NA
V gene: TRBV30

CDR3 protein: CASRDRETEAFF
CDR3 DNA: TGTGCCAGCCGGGACAGGGAGACTGAAGCTTTCTTT
clone size: NA
J gene: TRBJ1-1
D gene: TRBD1
V gene: TRBV28

CDR3 protein: CASSPGQLSEKLFF
CDR3 DNA: TGTGCCAGCTCACCGGGACAGCTTAGCGAAAAACTGTTTTTT
clone size: NA
J gene: TRBJ1-4
D gene: TRBD1
V gene: TRBV18

CDR3 protein: CASSQGAAGSEGYTF
CDR3 DNA: TGCGCCAGCAGCCAAGGGGCTGCGGGATCGGAGGGCTACACCTTC
clone size: NA
J gene: TRBJ1-2
D gene: NA
V gene: TRBV4-1

CDR3 protein: CASSLRSGQGAGEKLFF
CDR3 DNA: TGTGCCAGCAGCTTGCGGTCGGGACAGGGGGCAGGGGAAAAACTGTTTTTT
clone size: NA
J gene: TRBJ1-4
D gene: TRBD1
V gene: TRBV5-6

CDR3 protein: CASSTSNRNTEAFF
CDR3 DNA: TGCGCCAGCAGCACCTCTAACAGGAACACTGAAGCTTTCTTT
clone size: NA
J gene: TRBJ1-1
D gene: NA
V gene: TRBV5-1

CDR3 protein: CASSDGQETNYGYTF
CDR3 DNA: TGCGCCAGCAGTGACGGACAGGAGACTAACTATGGCTACACCTTC
clone size: few
J gene: TRBJ1-2
D gene: TRBD1
V gene: TRBV10-1

CDR3 protein: CASSGRLAGAEETQYF
CDR3 DNA: TGTGCCAGCAGCGGTCGACTAGCGGGGGCCGAAGAGACCCAGTACTTC
clone size: NA
J gene: TRBJ2-5
D gene: TRBD2
V gene: TRBV9

CDR3 protein: CASSRGEAPQHF
CDR3 DNA: TGTGCCAGTAGTCGCGGGGAAGCGCCCCAGCATTTT
clone size: once
J gene: TRBJ1-5
D gene: NA
V gene: TRBV19

CDR3 protein: CASSLPGLAGGMREQYF
CDR3 DNA: TGTGCCAGCAGCTTACCCGGACTAGCGGGGGGAATGAGAGAGCAGTACTTC
clone size: NA
J gene: TRBJ2-7
D gene: TRBD2
V gene: TRBV11-2

CDR3 protein: CASSLVGGQANQPQHF
CDR3 DNA: TGTGCCAGCAGCTTAGTGGGGGGACAGGCCAATCAGCCCCAGCATTTT
clone size: NA
J gene: TRBJ1-5
D gene: TRBD1
V gene: TRBV7-2

CDR3 protein: CASSHGDNLNTEAFF
CDR3 DNA: TGTGCCAGCAGTCACGGGGACAACCTCAACACTGAAGCTTTCTTT
clone size: many
J gene: TRBJ1-1
D gene: NA
V gene: TRBV25-1

CDR3 protein: CAITAGTGGPGANVLTF
CDR3 DNA: TGTGCCATCACCGCCGGGACAGGGGGCCCTGGGGCCAACGTCCTGACTTTC
clone size: few
J gene: TRBJ2-6
D gene: TRBD1
V gene: TRBV10-3

CDR3 protein: CASSQRGQLYF
CDR3 DNA: TGCGCCAGCAGCCAAAGGGGGCAGTTGTACTTC
clone size: NA
J gene: TRBJ2-4
D gene: TRBD1
V gene: TRBV4-1

CDR3 protein: CASSRRGPDRLFF
CDR3 DNA: TGTGCCAGCAGTCGCAGGGGGCCCGATCGACTGTTTTTT
clone size: NA
J gene: TRBJ1-4
D gene: TRBD1
V gene: TRBV27

CDR3 protein: CASSYSGGDQETQYF
CDR3 DNA: TGTGCCAGCAGCTATAGCGGGGGGGACCAAGAGACCCAGTACTTC
clone size: NA
J gene: TRBJ2-5
D gene: TRBD2
V gene: TRBV11-2